A single sample gave rise to the 4 T cell receptor beta chains below, sequenced in a study of cytomegalovirus exposure and HLA in healthy donors. With 60 Vbeta and 13 Jbeta primers, the PCR was carried out. TCRdb keeps only in-frame clones here, not all; method: immunoSEQ multiplex PCR. This repertoire shows roughly 290,000 clones, about 90% found once; its top ten account for 2% to 3%. The sample was PBMCs. The origin of the receptors is a woman between 18 and 30 years old in good health and CMV-seronegative.

The chain joins TRBV7-8 to TRBJ1-2; D is perhaps TRBD1 (6 bases). V lost 5 bases and J 8 bases, leaving 24 bases between the germline ends. This CDR3 has 16 amino acids. Germline CDR1 and CDR2: SGHVS and FQNEAQ. DNA of the CDR3: TGTGCCAGCAGCCTGGGGAGGGGGGATCCACTTCCGGGCTACACCTTC. Protein: CASSLGRGDPLPGYTF. The complete variable domain, with remaining parts taken from reference TRBV7-8 and TRBJ1-2, reads GAGVSQSPRYKVAKRGQDVALRCDPISGHVSLFWYQQALGQGPEFLTYFQNEAQLDKSGLPSDRFFAERPEGSVSTLKIQRTQQEDSAVYLCASSLGRGDPLPGYTFGSGTRLTVV.

The V call is TRBV12-5, the J call TRBJ1-2; TRBD1 matches 8 bases. The CDR3 totals 15 residues. Germline lookup yields CDR1 LGHNT and CDR2 FRNRAP. The junction had 11 bases not matched to a gene; V was cut back by 6 bases and J by 5 bases. The CDR3 DNA sequence: TGTGCTAGTGGACCCCCGGACAGGGATTTGTATGGCTACACCTTC. This codes for CASGPPDRDLYGYTF. The entire variable domain, with the rest obtained from reference TRBV12-5 and TRBJ1-2, is as follows: DARVTQTPRHKVTEMGQEVTMRCQPILGHNTVFWYRQTMMQGLELLAYFRNRAPLDDSGMPKDRFSAEMPDATLATLKIQPSEPRDSAVYFCASGPPDRDLYGYTFGSGTRLTVV.

The rearrangement joins TRBV27 to TRBJ2-1; TRBD1 matches at 7 bases. In germline, CDR1 is MNHEY, CDR2 SMNVEV (reference sequence). Trimming removed 4 bases from V and 4 bases from J; junction bases left unmatched: 7. The CDR3 totals 15 residues. This chain's CDR3 is CASSSDRAYYNEQFF. In DNA, the CDR3 is TGTGCCAGCAGTTCCGACAGGGCTTATTACAATGAGCAGTTCTTC.

The genes are TRBV6-1 and TRBJ1-2, with D tentatively TRBD1 (6 bases). The CDR3 contains 16 residues. Trimming shortened V by 3 bases and J by 0 bases, and 14 bases separated the two germline ends. Looked up from germline, CDR1 is MNHNS and CDR2 is SASEGT. This chain's CDR3 is CASSEPTWTANYGYTF. CDR3 DNA sequence: TGTGCCAGCAGTGAGCCGACGTGGACAGCTAACTATGGCTACACCTTC.